The clone carrying this T cell receptor (beta chain) has only a few counts. Its antigen is not identified. The data were obtained in a study of T-cell memory formation after mild COVID-19. Study-wide results and limits: Contracting CD8+ clones were enriched in EMRA, CD4+ mainly in CM and EM. In pre-infection memory, a portion of responding clones appeared, which suggested that cross-reactive memory joined.

Germline V gene data show CDR1 as SEHNR and CDR2 as FQNEAQ (reference sequence). The CDR3 totals 14 residues. The V end lost 2 bases, the J end lost 8 bases, and 12 bases lay between the germline ends. TCRdb redid the calling of the 5' RACE reads with MiXCR, one entry per CDR3 protein. The sample lists roughly 220,000 distinct CDR3 sequences; 9.5% to 10% were seen once. This rearrangement joins TRBV7-9 to TRBJ1-4; D perhaps matches TRBD1 (5 bases). The sequencing input was PBMCs or a T cell subset sorted from them (not recorded which). The sequence was obtained from a man aged 18 to 30 who had mild COVID-19 (a few samples of this study predate the infection). Cell type and time point are not known. The CDR3 reads CASSLRTPSEKLFF. The CDR3 DNA reads as TGTGCCAGCAGCTTAAGGACACCCTCGGAAAAACTGTTTTTT.